Shown below are 24 T cell receptor beta chains from a single sample sequenced in a study of T cell responses to AZD1222 COVID-19 vaccine. Method: immunoSEQ multiplex PCR; TCRdb's copy keeps in-frame clones and lacks some. This sample has around 170,000 clones, with over 75% found just once. The sequencing used peripheral blood, collected on day 0 of AZD1222 vaccination. The receptor source for this set is an adult in good health.

This clone was observed a handful of times. The chain links TRBV2 to TRBJ1-4; D not resolved. Germline CDR1 and CDR2: SNHLY and FYNNEI. The ends were cut back, 7 bases at V and 0 bases at J, with 12 bases in the middle. This CDR3 is 15 amino acids long. CDR3 nucleotide sequence: TGTGCCAGCATCAGAGGGCTTGCAACTAATGAAAAACTGTTTTTT. Protein: CASIRGLATNEKLFF.

The sample holds one count of this clone. This chain links TRBV19 with TRBJ1-1, with TRBD1 matching 8 bases. This CDR3 has 16 residues. Losses at the gene ends were 4 bases for V and 6 bases for J; bases not matched to a gene: 13. The germline V gene has CDR1 LNHDA and CDR2 SQIVND (reference sequence). CDR3 sequence reads: CASSTGQGKRGAEAFF. The CDR3 nucleotides read TGTGCCAGTAGTACCGGACAGGGCAAAAGGGGCGCTGAAGCTTTCTTT.

This sequence joins TRBV4-1 and TRBJ1-4; 7 bases fit TRBD1. The CDR3 runs to 13 residues. Germline-derived CDR1 and CDR2 are MGHRA and YSYEKL. The junction had 8 bases not matched to a gene; V was cut back by 8 bases and J by 8 bases. CDR3 sequence (DNA): TGCGCCAGCGTCCTTACAGGGGACGAAAAACTGTTTTTT. Translated, it gives CASVLTGDEKLFF.

The rearrangement uses TRBV29-1 and TRBJ1-1; D gene unclear. Trimming cost V 5 bases and J 0 bases, with 10 bases left between them. CDR1 SQVTM and CDR2 ANQGSEA come from the germline V gene. The CDR3 contains 13 residues. The CDR3 DNA follows: TGCAGCGTTCGAAGTGGGCTGAACACTGAAGCTTTCTTT. Encoded protein: CSVRSGLNTEAFF.

The CDR3 region has the DNA TGTGCCACCAGCAGAGATTGGGCTGGACTCTACAATGAGCAGTTCTTC. Its translation: CATSRDWAGLYNEQFF. The V and J genes are TRBV15 and TRBJ2-1, with D perhaps TRBD2 (5 bases). Trimming shortened V by 0 bases and J by 3 bases, and 12 bases separated the two germline ends. This CDR3 has 16 amino acids. Germline CDR1 reads LNHNV; CDR2 reads YYDKDF (reference sequence).

The V call is TRBV4-1, the J call TRBJ2-7; TRBD1 matches at 9 bases. The CDR3 covers 17 residues. Unmatched junction bases numbered 9, after V lost 1 base and J lost 2 bases. CDR1 is MGHRA, CDR2 YSYEKL, per germline. The CDR3 sequence: CASSQADTGGFTYEQYF. Written as DNA, the CDR3 is TGCGCCAGCAGCCAAGCTGATACAGGGGGCTTCACCTACGAGCAGTACTTC.

This clone showed up just once. The CDR3 here is CASRDTRNQPQHF. The DNA of the CDR3 is TGTGCCAGCCGGGACACCCGCAATCAGCCCCAGCATTTT. The V gene is TRBV28, the J gene TRBJ1-5; maybe TRBD1 (6 bases). This CDR3 region has 13 residues. Germline CDR1 reads MDHEN; CDR2 reads SYDVKM. Trimming stripped 8 bases from V and 2 bases from J, with 10 bases between.

A word on this clone: An end of the junction differs from the germline gene, which may be a read error. The chain recombines TRBV4-1 with TRBJ1-3, with TRBD1 as a possible D gene (6 bases). Germline loops: CDR1 MGHRA, CDR2 YSYEKL. The CDR3 spans 17 residues. The CDR3 here is CASSQGGGTNSGSTIYF. The CDR3, as DNA: TGCGCCAGCAGCCAGGGGGGAGGGACAAACTCTGGAAGCACCATATATTTT.

The V gene is TRBV28, the J gene TRBJ1-2; 7 bases fit TRBD1. The CDR3 covers 12 residues. CDR1 and CDR2 (germline): MDHEN, SYDVKM. V lost 3 bases to trimming and J lost 8 bases; unmatched junction nucleotides: 3. The CDR3 region is CASSFTGEGYTF. The CDR3 DNA is TGTGCCAGCAGTTTCACAGGGGAAGGCTACACCTTC.

The chain joins TRBV21-1 to TRBJ2-1; the table names TRBD2, a call not compared with the DNA. TRBV21-1 is a documented pseudogene. The CDR3 totals 14 residues. This CDR3 reads CASSKVSGGNEQFF. CDR3 sequence (DNA): TGTGCCAGCAGCAAAGTTAGTGGAGGGAATGAGCAGTTCTTC.

The V and J genes are TRBV11-3 and TRBJ2-3; 7 bases are shared with TRBD2. Trimming at V came to 4 bases and at J to 0 bases, leaving 10 bases not matched to a gene. The germline V gene has CDR1 SGHNT and CDR2 YENEEA. The CDR3 runs 17 residues. For the CDR3, the DNA is TGTGCCAGCAGCTCTGTTGAAGCGGGGTTTAGCACAGATACGCAGTATTTT. Translating gives CASSSVEAGFSTDTQYF.

The chain links TRBV15 to TRBJ2-7; 9 bases agree with TRBD1. The trim removed 3 bases at V and 5 bases at J, leaving 11 bases unmatched. Per the germline V gene, CDR1 is LNHNV and CDR2 is YYDKDF (reference sequence). This CDR3 region has 16 residues. The CDR3 DNA reads as TGTGCCACCAGCAGTCAAACAGGGGGCACGGTGAACGAGCAGTACTTC. Its protein product is CATSSQTGGTVNEQYF.

This sequence joins TRBV30 and TRBJ2-4; a weak D match, TRBD2 (6 bases). Trimming stripped 6 bases from V and 0 bases from J, with 9 bases between. The length of the CDR3 is 13 residues. Germline CDR1 reads GTSNPN; CDR2 reads SVGIG (reference sequence). In DNA form, the CDR3 reads TGTGCCTGTCTGGGGGGAGCCAAAAACATTCAGTACTTC. Translation gives CACLGGAKNIQYF.

V gene TRBV4-1 combines with J gene TRBJ1-3; no firm D call. Trimming removed 0 bases at V and 4 bases at J, with 7 bases between. CDR3 size: 14 residues. Germline lookup yields CDR1 MGHRA and CDR2 YSYEKL. The CDR3 protein is CASSQDRGGNTIYF. Written as DNA, the CDR3 is TGCGCCAGCAGCCAAGATCGTGGGGGAAACACCATATATTTT.

This clone was counted a few times. The chain employs TRBV4-2 and TRBJ2-5, with 10 positions matching TRBD1. The J segment lost 2 bases and the V segment lost 3 bases, leaving 6 bases of the junction unmatched. The CDR3 has 16 amino acids. Germline CDR1 is LGHNA and CDR2 is YNFKEQ. Written as DNA, the CDR3 is TGTGCCAGCAGCCATGGCCCGGGACAGGGGCAAGAGACCCAGTACTTC. Amino acid sequence: CASSHGPGQGQETQYF.

The CDR3 spells CSVGDSTDTQYF. CDR3 coding DNA: TGCAGCGTTGGGGACTCTACAGATACGCAGTATTTT. The chain recombines TRBV29-1 with TRBJ2-3, with D possibly being TRBD2 (6 bases). This CDR3 comprises 12 residues. Trimming cost V 4 bases and J 3 bases, with 8 bases left between them. The germline V gene encodes CDR1 SQVTM and CDR2 ANQGSEA.

The chain is built from TRBV2 and TRBJ1-6; D gene ambiguous. Looked up from germline, CDR1 is SNHLY and CDR2 is FYNNEI. This CDR3 spans 11 amino acids. Deletions cut 2 bases from V and 11 bases from J, with 4 bases between. CDR3: CASSEPAPLHF. DNA of the CDR3: TGTGCCAGCAGTGAACCAGCACCCCTCCACTTT.

Only one count was recorded for this clone. V and J are TRBV30 and TRBJ2-7; D is possibly TRBD2 (7 bases). V was shortened by 5 bases and J by 7 bases, with 15 bases between the two germline ends. The germline V gene encodes CDR1 GTSNPN and CDR2 SVGIG (reference sequence). This CDR3 has 12 residues. CDR3 DNA: TGTGCCTGGTCCGGGGGGCCGGGGGAGCAGTACTTC. Amino acids: CAWSGGPGEQYF.

This clone was observed once. This rearrangement joins TRBV6-5 to TRBJ2-1, with TRBD1 identical over 7 bases. The germline V gene has CDR1 MNHEY and CDR2 SVGAGI. The CDR3 contains 14 residues. V gave up 10 bases and J gave up 0 bases; unmatched junction bases: 6. Here the CDR3 reads CATPDRSSYNEQFF. CDR3 bases: TGTGCCACACCGGACAGGAGCTCCTACAATGAGCAGTTCTTC.

This clone was observed a single time. CDR3 protein: CASTFAGWNEKLFF. CDR3 DNA sequence: TGTGCCAGCACCTTCGCGGGGTGGAATGAAAAACTGTTTTTT. The chain uses TRBV3-1 (or the pseudogene TRBV3-2) and TRBJ1-4; D remains unclear. V was clipped by 7 bases and J by 5 bases, with 14 bases between them. Germline V gene lookup returns CDR1 LGHDT and CDR2 YNNKEL (reference sequence). This CDR3 is built from 14 residues.

This clone was counted a single time. The chain is built from TRBV7-3 and TRBJ2-2; a weak D match, TRBD2 (6 bases). V was cut by 4 bases and J by 1 base, with 16 bases left in between. The length of the CDR3 is 17 residues. The V gene's germline CDR1 is SGHTA and CDR2 FQGTGA. The CDR3: CASSSPRGEENTGELFF. As DNA, the CDR3 is TGTGCCAGCAGCTCCCCCCGAGGGGAGGAGAACACCGGGGAGCTGTTTTTT.

V usage is TRBV19 and J usage is TRBJ1-2; D uncertain. This CDR3 contains 14 residues. In germline, CDR1 is LNHDA, CDR2 SQIVND (reference sequence). Trimming cost V 2 bases and J 7 bases, with 14 bases left between them. This CDR3 is CASSIIPPGSGYTF. In DNA, the CDR3 is TGTGCCAGTAGTATAATCCCCCCGGGGAGTGGCTACACCTTC.

The CDR3 DNA sequence: TGTGCCAGCAGCCTTAGCGGGGGCCCCTACAATGAGCAGTTCTTC. It yields the protein CASSLSGGPYNEQFF. The gene calls are TRBV9 and TRBJ2-1, with 9 nucleotides matching TRBD2. From germline, CDR1 is SGDLS and CDR2 YYNGEE. With 4 bases clipped from V and 2 bases from J, the junction kept 4 bases outside the gene matches. The CDR3 runs 15 residues.

The chain has TRBV19 and TRBJ2-7, with 12 bases that match TRBD1. Germline assignment: CDR1 LNHDA and CDR2 SQIVND (reference sequence). V shed 6 bases, J shed 4 bases, and the junction held 7 bases outside the gene matches. This CDR3 has 15 amino acids. CDR3 region: CASSQPGQGAYEQYF. CDR3 coding DNA: TGTGCCAGTAGCCAACCGGGACAGGGGGCTTACGAGCAGTACTTC.